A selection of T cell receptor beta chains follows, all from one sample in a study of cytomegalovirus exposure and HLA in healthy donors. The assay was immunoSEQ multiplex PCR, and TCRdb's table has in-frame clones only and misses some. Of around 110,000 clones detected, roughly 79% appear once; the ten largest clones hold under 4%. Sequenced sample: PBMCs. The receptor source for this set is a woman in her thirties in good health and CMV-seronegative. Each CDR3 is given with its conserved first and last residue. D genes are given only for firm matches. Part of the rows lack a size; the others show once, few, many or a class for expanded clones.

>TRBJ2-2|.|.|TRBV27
CASSFVSFANTGELFF
TGTGCCAGCAGTTTCGTTTCGTTCGCGAACACCGGGGAGCTGTTTTTT
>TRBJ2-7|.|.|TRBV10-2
CASSDGRVSREQYF
TGCGCCAGCAGTGACGGCAGGGTGTCACGCGAGCAGTACTTC
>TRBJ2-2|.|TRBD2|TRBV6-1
CASSVGLAGGRNTGELFF
TGTGCCAGCAGTGTTGGACTAGCGGGAGGGCGGAATACCGGGGAGCTGTTTTTT
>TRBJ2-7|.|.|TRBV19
CASSPLVQAPSEQYF
TGTGCCAGTAGTCCCCTGGTGCAAGCCCCAAGCGAGCAGTACTTC
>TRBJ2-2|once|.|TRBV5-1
CASRIYVNTGELFF
TGCGCCAGCAGGATCTACGTAAACACCGGGGAGCTGTTTTTT
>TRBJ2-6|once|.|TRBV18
CTSSPPNGANVLTF
TGTACCAGCTCACCACCTAATGGGGCCAACGTCCTGACTTTC
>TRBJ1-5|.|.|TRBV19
CASSTTGLRNQPQHF
TGTGCCAGTAGTACGACAGGCCTTCGCAATCAGCCCCAGCATTTT
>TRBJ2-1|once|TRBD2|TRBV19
CASSISAGVPYNEQFF
TGTGCCAGTAGTATATCGGCGGGAGTACCCTACAATGAGCAGTTCTTC
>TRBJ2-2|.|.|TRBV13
CASSPQTGELFF
TGTGCCAGCAGCCCTCAGACCGGGGAGCTGTTTTTT
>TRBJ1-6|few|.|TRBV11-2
CASSLFDRREKPLHF
TGTGCCAGCAGCTTATTTGATCGGCGGGAAAAACCCCTCCACTTT
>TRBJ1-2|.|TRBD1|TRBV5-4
CASSTGTGANGYTF
TGTGCCAGCAGCACCGGGACAGGGGCAAATGGCTACACCTTC
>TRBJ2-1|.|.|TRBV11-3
CASSNRGSSEQFF
TGTGCCAGCAGCAACCGAGGATCTAGTGAGCAGTTCTTC
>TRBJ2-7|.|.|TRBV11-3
CASNNGGPNEQYF
TGTGCCAGCAACAACGGGGGGCCGAACGAGCAGTACTTC
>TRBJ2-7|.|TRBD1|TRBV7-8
CASSSKSDRPSSYEQYF
TGTGCCAGCAGCTCTAAATCGGACAGGCCGAGCTCCTACGAGCAGTACTTC
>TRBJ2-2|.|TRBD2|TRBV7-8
CASSFREGSTGELFF
TGTGCCAGCAGCTTTCGGGAGGGATCCACCGGGGAGCTGTTTTTT
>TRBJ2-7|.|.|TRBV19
CASSIVVRGTYEQYF
TGTGCCAGTAGTATAGTCGTCAGGGGCACCTACGAGCAGTACTTC
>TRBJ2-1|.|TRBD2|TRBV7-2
CASSPLAGASYNEQFF
TGTGCCAGCAGCCCATTAGCGGGAGCGTCCTACAATGAGCAGTTCTTC
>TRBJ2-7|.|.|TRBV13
CASSHEGLEQYF
TGTGCCAGCAGCCACGAGGGCCTCGAGCAGTACTTC
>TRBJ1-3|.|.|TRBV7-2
CASSPNQGISGNTIYF
TGTGCCAGCAGCCCAAACCAGGGGATTTCTGGAAACACCATATATTTT
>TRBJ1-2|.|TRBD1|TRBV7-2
CASSFRDSPIFHYGYTF
TGTGCCAGCAGCTTCCGGGACAGCCCGATTTTTCACTATGGCTACACCTTC
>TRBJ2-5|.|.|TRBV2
CASNGRGETQYF
TGTGCCAGCAACGGTAGGGGAGAGACCCAGTACTTC
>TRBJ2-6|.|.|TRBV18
CASSPTSGGLGANVLTF
TGTGCCAGCTCACCAACGTCCGGGGGGCTCGGGGCCAACGTCCTGACTTTC
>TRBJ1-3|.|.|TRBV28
CASSPAEPGNTIYF
TGTGCCAGCAGCCCTGCGGAGCCTGGAAACACCATATATTTT
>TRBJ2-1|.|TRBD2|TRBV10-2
CASSGRAGVIVNEQFF
TGCGCCAGCAGTGGTCGAGCGGGAGTAATCGTCAATGAGCAGTTCTTC
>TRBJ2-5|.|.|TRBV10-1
CASSDGQGNQETQYF
TGCGCCAGCAGTGATGGTCAGGGAAACCAAGAGACCCAGTACTTC
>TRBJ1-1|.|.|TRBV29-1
CSAVQPGTEAFF
TGCAGCGCAGTACAGCCAGGTACTGAAGCTTTCTTT
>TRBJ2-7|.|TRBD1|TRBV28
CASSLTGGEQYF
TGTGCCAGCAGTCTGACAGGGGGCGAGCAGTACTTC
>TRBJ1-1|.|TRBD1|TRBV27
CASSLFRTGGDSEAFF
TGTGCCAGCAGTCTCTTTCGGACAGGGGGGGATAGTGAAGCTTTCTTT
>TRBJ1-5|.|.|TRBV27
CASSLTAVGNQPQHF
TGTGCCAGCAGTTTAACAGCCGTCGGTAATCAGCCCCAGCATTTT
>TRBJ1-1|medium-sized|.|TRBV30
CAWSVQAGSYGGAFF
TGTGCCTGGAGTGTACAGGCAGGGTCTTACGGAGGGGCTTTCTTT
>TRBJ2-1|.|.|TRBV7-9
CASSLGVRAEQFF
TGTGCCAGCAGCTTAGGGGTGCGGGCTGAGCAGTTCTTC
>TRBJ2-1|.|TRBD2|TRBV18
CASSPRLAGVNNEQFF
TGTGCCAGCTCACCAAGACTAGCGGGAGTTAACAATGAGCAGTTCTTC
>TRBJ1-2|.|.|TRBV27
CASSLGRRGYGYTF
TGTGCCAGCAGTTTGGGTCGGAGGGGATATGGCTACACCTTC
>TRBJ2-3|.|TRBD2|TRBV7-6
CASSLRSGSSGDTQYF
TGTGCCAGCAGCTTAAGAAGCGGGAGCAGTGGCGATACGCAGTATTTT
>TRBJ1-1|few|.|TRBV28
CASSSPYQGYTEAFF
TGTGCCAGCAGTTCCCCGTATCAGGGGTATACTGAAGCTTTCTTT
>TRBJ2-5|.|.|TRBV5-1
CASSLAAGLETQYF
TGCGCCAGCAGCTTGGCTGCAGGGTTGGAGACCCAGTACTTC
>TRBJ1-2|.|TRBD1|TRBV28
CATDEQGAWGNGYTF
TGTGCCACCGACGAACAGGGGGCGTGGGGGAATGGCTACACCTTC
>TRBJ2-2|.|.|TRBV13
CASSGGAAANTGELFF
TGTGCCAGCAGCGGCGGGGCAGCTGCAAACACCGGGGAGCTGTTTTTT
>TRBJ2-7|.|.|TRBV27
CASTTAPSYEQYF
TGTGCCAGCACGACAGCTCCCTCCTACGAGCAGTACTTC
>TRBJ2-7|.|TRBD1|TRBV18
CAANIGGTGPYEQYF
TGTGCCGCAAACATCGGAGGGACAGGTCCCTACGAGCAGTACTTC
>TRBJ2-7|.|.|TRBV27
CASSLSRPSGSYEQYF
TGTGCCAGCAGTTTATCCCGCCCTAGTGGCTCCTACGAGCAGTACTTC
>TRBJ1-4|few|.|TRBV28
CASSLGLKLFF
TGTGCCAGCAGTTTAGGCCTGAAACTGTTTTTT
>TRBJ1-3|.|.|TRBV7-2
CASSDTRGGNTIYF
TGTGCCAGCAGCGACACAAGGGGGGGAAACACCATATATTTT
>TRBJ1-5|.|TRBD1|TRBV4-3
CASSQDLGDRSNQPQHF
TGCGCCAGCAGCCAAGATTTGGGGGACAGGAGCAATCAGCCCCAGCATTTT
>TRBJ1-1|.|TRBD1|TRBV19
CASSIPGGLTEAFF
TGTGCCAGTAGTATACCAGGGGGCTTGACTGAAGCTTTCTTT
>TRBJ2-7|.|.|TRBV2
CASSEEGRAGSSYEQYF
TGTGCCAGCAGTGAGGAAGGGCGGGCAGGCAGCTCCTACGAGCAGTACTTC
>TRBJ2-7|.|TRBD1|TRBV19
CASLDRSTYEQYF
TGTGCCAGTCTGGACAGGTCAACCTACGAGCAGTACTTC
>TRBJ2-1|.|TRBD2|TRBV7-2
CASSLARSGRAYNEQFF
TGTGCCAGCAGCTTAGCGAGGAGCGGGAGGGCCTACAATGAGCAGTTCTTC
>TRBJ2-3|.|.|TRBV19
CASSRGTHLTDTQYF
TGTGCCAGTAGTCGCGGGACGCACCTCACAGATACGCAGTATTTT
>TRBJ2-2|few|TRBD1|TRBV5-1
CASRGQGTGELFF
TGCGCCAGCAGAGGACAGGGAACCGGGGAGCTGTTTTTT
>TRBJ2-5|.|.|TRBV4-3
CASSQDYGQEETQYF
TGCGCCAGCAGCCAAGATTATGGGCAGGAAGAGACCCAGTACTTC
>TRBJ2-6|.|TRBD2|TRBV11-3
CASSLAILAEDSGANVLTF
TGTGCCAGCAGCTTAGCGATACTAGCGGAGGATAGTGGGGCCAACGTCCTGACTTTC
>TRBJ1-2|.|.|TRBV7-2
CASSLYVMGANGYTF
TGTGCCAGCAGCCTATATGTGATGGGGGCCAATGGCTACACCTTC